A single sample is the source of the 32 T cell receptor beta chains below, sequenced in a study of blood T cell repertoires in COVID-19. The method was immunoSEQ multiplex PCR; TCRdb's version includes in-frame clones alone and lacks a portion of them. The table includes about 44,000 clones, around 75% detected once. The sequencing sample was made of peripheral blood. The source of these receptors is an elderly man with acute or convalescent COVID-19.

This chain joins TRBV18 and TRBJ2-7; 11 bases fit TRBD1. V lost 0 bases and J lost 6; bases outside the gene matches: 10. The V gene's germline CDR1 is KGHSH and CDR2 LQKENI. The CDR3 contains 17 residues. The CDR3 is CASSPPPGTGGLGEQYF. In DNA, the CDR3 is TGTGCCAGCTCACCACCGCCGGGGACAGGGGGTCTCGGCGAGCAGTACTTC.

The CDR3 reads CASGGQGASRETQYF. As DNA, the CDR3 is TGTGCCAGCGGAGGCCAGGGGGCCTCTAGGGAGACCCAGTACTTC. V gene TRBV6-4 combines with J gene TRBJ2-5, with 8 nucleotides matching TRBD1. Germline loops: CDR1 MRHNA, CDR2 SNTAGT. The CDR3 contains 15 residues. V shed 8 bases, J shed 5 bases, and the junction held 13 bases outside the gene matches.

V gene TRBV5-4 combines with J gene TRBJ2-2; 15 bases agree with TRBD2. From germline, CDR1 is SGHNT and CDR2 YYREEE (reference sequence). V gave up 4 bases and J gave up 3 bases; unmatched junction bases: 7. This CDR3 contains 18 residues. The CDR3 loop reads CASSGGLAGGPDTGELFF. Written as DNA, the CDR3 is TGTGCCAGCAGCGGCGGACTAGCGGGAGGGCCGGACACCGGGGAGCTGTTTTTT.

The genes are TRBV18 and TRBJ1-3, with D perhaps matching TRBD1 (5 bases). CDR3 length: 15 residues. Germline V gives CDR1 KGHSH, CDR2 LQKENI. Trimming pared 3 bases from V and 1 base from J, leaving 10 bases between. CDR3 DNA sequence: TGTGCCAGCTCACCGCTAAGGGGATCTGGAAACACCATATATTTT. Amino acid sequence: CASSPLRGSGNTIYF.

This clone was seen only a few times. The chain couples TRBV4-1 to TRBJ1-4; possibly TRBD1 for D (6 bases). Germline V gene sequence: CDR1 MGHRA, CDR2 YSYEKL. Between the trimmed V and J ends, which lost 4 bases and 7 bases, there was a span of 19 bases. This CDR3 region has 16 residues. CDR3 nucleotide sequence: TGCGCCAGCAGCCGCCAGAATACAGGGTACGGTGAAAAACTGTTTTTT. Its translation is CASSRQNTGYGEKLFF.

V and J are TRBV18 and TRBJ2-2; D possibly corresponds to TRBD2 (5 bases). Germline V CDR1 and CDR2: KGHSH, LQKENI. CDR3 length equals 15 residues. The V end was cut by 6 bases, the J end by 0 bases, with 11 bases between. This chain's CDR3 is CASSLTTSNTGELFF. As DNA, the CDR3 is TGTGCCAGCTCGCTGACTACTTCGAACACCGGGGAGCTGTTTTTT.

The chain combines TRBV29-1 with TRBJ2-7, with 12 bases lining up with TRBD2. Germline-derived CDR1 and CDR2 are SQVTM and ANQGSEA. Germline trimming cut 8 bases from V and 5 bases from J; bases unmatched to any gene: 7. This CDR3 is built from 13 residues. The CDR3 reads CSPAWTSGNEQYF. Here the CDR3 DNA reads TGCAGCCCCGCGTGGACTAGCGGGAACGAGCAGTACTTC.

CDR3 residues: CATPETGGLSNQPQHF. DNA for the CDR3: TGTGCCACCCCGGAGACAGGGGGCCTGAGCAATCAGCCCCAGCATTTT. The chain combines TRBV7-3 with TRBJ1-5; 10 bases are a match to TRBD1. From germline, CDR1 is SGHTA and CDR2 FQGTGA. V lost 10 bases to trimming and J lost 1 base; unmatched junction nucleotides: 10. This CDR3 has 16 residues.

This clone has a handful of counts. The chain has TRBV7-2 and TRBJ1-6; possible D gene TRBD1, 6 bases. CDR1 is SGHTA, CDR2 FQGNSA, per germline. Trimming stripped 2 bases from V and 4 bases from J, with 6 bases between. The CDR3 is 14 residues long. The CDR3 region has the DNA TGTGCCAGCAGCTTACAGGGGTATAATTCACCCCTCCACTTT. Protein product: CASSLQGYNSPLHF.

This chain joins TRBV2 and TRBJ2-5; TRBD2 might be the D (6 bases). In germline, CDR1 is SNHLY, CDR2 FYNNEI. V was cut by 4 bases and J by 7 bases, with 7 bases left in between. The CDR3 sequence is 11 residues long. The CDR3 DNA follows: TGTGCCAGCAGTGTGGAGGGGACCCAGTACTTC. Amino acid sequence: CASSVEGTQYF.

The genes are TRBV7-9 and TRBJ1-3; D might be TRBD1 (6 bases). Germline V gives CDR1 SEHNR, CDR2 FQNEAQ (reference sequence). The CDR3 consists of 14 residues. V was trimmed by 5 bases and J by 4 bases, leaving 12 bases between them. DNA for the CDR3: TGTGCCAGCAGCCCCCAGGGGAACGGAAACACCATATATTTT. Protein sequence: CASSPQGNGNTIYF. The full variable domain, rest sourced from reference TRBV7-9 and TRBJ1-3, is DTGVSQNPRHKITKRGQNVTFRCDPISEHNRLYWYRQTLGQGPEFLTYFQNEAQLEKSRLLSDRFSAERPKGSFSTLEIQRTEQGDSAMYLCASSPQGNGNTIYFGEGSWLTVV.

For this clone: A much more abundant neighbour one base away suggests this may be a read error. The rearrangement joins TRBV30 to TRBJ2-7; D remains unclear. V was clipped by 3 bases and J by 0 bases, with 12 bases between them. Germline CDR1 GTSNPN, CDR2 SVGIG (reference sequence). This CDR3 region has 14 residues. CDR3 sequence reads: CAWSPWANSYEQYF. The CDR3, as DNA: TGTGCCTGGAGCCCCTGGGCGAACTCCTACGAGCAGTACTTC.

The sample holds a few counts of this clone. The gene calls are TRBV19 and TRBJ2-7, with 8 bases that match TRBD1. This CDR3 is built from 14 residues. Per germline, CDR1 LNHDA and CDR2 SQIVND (reference sequence). Trimming cost V 5 bases and J 4 bases; bases outside gene matches: 7. CDR3 amino acids: CASSRTGSIYEQYF. DNA for the CDR3: TGTGCCAGTAGTCGGACAGGGAGTATTTACGAGCAGTACTTC.

This sequence joins TRBV4-2 and TRBJ1-1; D is ambiguous. Germline V gene data show CDR1 as LGHNA and CDR2 as YNFKEQ. The CDR3 spans 12 residues. V lost 2 bases and J lost 4, with 5 bases in between. The CDR3 loop reads CASSQTSTEAFF. CDR3 nucleotides: TGTGCCAGCAGCCAAACGAGCACTGAAGCTTTCTTT.

V and J are TRBV7-8 and TRBJ2-7; TRBD2 is a possible D gene (5 bases). The germline gives CDR1 SGHVS, CDR2 FQNEAQ. Trimming shortened V by 3 bases and J by 1 base, and 10 bases separated the two germline ends. This CDR3 spans 14 amino acids. The CDR3 DNA is TGTGCCAGCAGCTTTAGTCCGGGGTCCTACGAGCAGTACTTC. Translated: CASSFSPGSYEQYF.

This clone showed up just a few times. This rearrangement joins TRBV7-2 to TRBJ2-1; possibly TRBD2 for D (6 bases). V gave up 4 bases and J gave up 7 bases, with 14 bases separating them. The germline V gene encodes CDR1 SGHTA and CDR2 FQGNSA. This CDR3 contains 14 residues. CDR3 sequence: CASSSGLLGNEQFF. The DNA for the CDR3 is TGTGCCAGCAGCTCGGGACTCCTCGGGAATGAGCAGTTCTTC.

This chain connects TRBV28 to TRBJ2-1; D may be TRBD2 (6 bases). V was clipped by 8 bases and J by 4 bases, with 15 bases between them. CDR1 and CDR2 (germline): MDHEN, SYDVKM. The CDR3 spans 14 residues. The CDR3 region has the DNA TGTGCCAGCCAACTTGGAGCGGGTTACAATGAGCAGTTCTTC. Its translation is CASQLGAGYNEQFF.

The chain combines TRBV4-2 with TRBJ2-3, with TRBD1 as a possible D gene (6 bases). This CDR3 is built from 14 residues. V was cut by 5 bases and J by 0 bases, with 9 bases left in between. Germline V gives CDR1 LGHNA, CDR2 YNFKEQ. The CDR3 DNA follows: TGTGCCAGCAGCAGGGACACCAGCACAGATACGCAGTATTTT. It specifies CASSRDTSTDTQYF.

There are a few counts of this clone. V usage is TRBV25-1 and J usage is TRBJ1-5, with 7 bases lining up with TRBD1. The CDR3 extends over 16 amino acids. J gave up 7 bases and V 4 bases, and 13 bases lay outside the gene matches. Per germline, CDR1 MGHDK and CDR2 SYGVNS. CDR3 nucleotide sequence: TGTGCCAGCAGTGCCGTACCGGGACAGATTTCACAGCCCCAGCATTTT. Its protein product is CASSAVPGQISQPQHF.

V and J are TRBV19 and TRBJ1-5; D possibly corresponds to TRBD1 (5 bases). V was clipped by 11 bases and J by 4 bases, with 9 bases between them. The CDR3 spans 11 residues. Germline V gene lookup returns CDR1 LNHDA and CDR2 SQIVND (reference sequence). This CDR3 is CAGEGNQPQHF. In nucleotides, the CDR3 is TGTGCCGGGGAGGGGAATCAGCCCCAGCATTTT.

The J gene is TRBJ1-2, the V gene TRBV28, with 10 positions matching TRBD1. CDR1 MDHEN and CDR2 SYDVKM come from the germline V gene. There are 15 residues in the CDR3. J lost 11 bases, V lost 2 bases, and 11 bases had no gene match. The CDR3, as DNA: TGTGCCAGCAGTTTAATGAAGACAGGGGGCGCACTATACACCTTC. It yields the protein CASSLMKTGGALYTF.

The chain carries TRBV28 and TRBJ2-7; maybe TRBD2 (6 bases). The V gene's germline CDR1 is MDHEN and CDR2 SYDVKM. With 7 bases removed from V and 3 bases from J, the gap between germline ends came to 19 bases. The CDR3 is 15 amino acids. CDR3 loop: CASKSGSRSIYEQYF. The CDR3 region has the DNA TGTGCCAGCAAGAGCGGGTCGCGGTCAATCTACGAGCAGTACTTC.

The chain employs TRBV28 and TRBJ1-4, with 10 bases lining up with TRBD1. The CDR3 has 17 residues. V lost 11 bases to trimming and J lost 0 bases; unmatched junction nucleotides: 12. Per germline, CDR1 MDHEN and CDR2 SYDVKM. The CDR3 is CACSGQGPFSTNEKLFF. The CDR3 nucleotides are TGTGCCTGCTCGGGACAGGGGCCTTTTTCAACTAATGAAAAACTGTTTTTT.

This clone has just a few counts. The rearrangement uses TRBV30 and TRBJ2-5, with D maybe TRBD2 (5 bases). The CDR3 loop spans 13 amino acids. The germline CDR1 and CDR2 sequences are GTSNPN and SVGIG (reference sequence). V dropped 2 bases and J dropped 4 bases, with 11 bases sitting between them. The CDR3 sequence is CAWSPPAGETQYF. The CDR3 DNA sequence: TGTGCCTGGAGTCCCCCGGCGGGAGAGACCCAGTACTTC.

The J gene is TRBJ2-2, the V gene TRBV5-1; 10 bases are shared with TRBD1. Trimming cost V 0 bases and J 4 bases; bases outside gene matches: 6. The CDR3 consists of 17 residues. In germline, CDR1 is SGHRS, CDR2 YFSETQ. The CDR3 sequence is CASSLAVRTGGTGELFF. The CDR3 DNA reads as TGCGCCAGCAGCTTGGCCGTAAGGACAGGGGGCACCGGGGAGCTGTTTTTT. Full variable domain (rest looked up from reference TRBV5-1 and TRBJ2-2): KAGVTQTPRYLIKTRGQQVTLSCSPISGHRSVSWYQQTPGQGLQFLFEYFSETQRNKGNFPGRFSGRQFSNSRSEMNVSTLELGDSALYLCASSLAVRTGGTGELFFGEGSRLTVL.

Worth noting for this clone: One end of the junction is discordant with germline, which a read error may explain. The CDR3 nucleotides read TGTGCTAGCAGCCTAGGGGCTAGCGCCCAAGAGACCCAGTACTTC. Its translation is CASSLGASAQETQYF. The chain is built from TRBV7-7 and TRBJ2-5, with TRBD2 as a possible D gene (6 bases). Germline V lookup: CDR1 SSHAT, CDR2 FNYEAQ (reference sequence). This CDR3 contains 15 residues.

The V gene is TRBV19, the J gene TRBJ1-5; TRBD1 matches at 8 bases. From germline, CDR1 is LNHDA and CDR2 SQIVND (reference sequence). This CDR3 comprises 14 residues. After removal of 7 bases from V and 6 bases from J, the junction contained 8 bases not matched to a gene. In DNA, the CDR3 is TGTGCCAGTACCTCCGACAGGGGAGGTCAGCCCCAGCATTTT. It translates to CASTSDRGGQPQHF.

As regards this clone: At the DNA level, this CDR3 is encoded by other sequences in the same sample as well. J is TRBJ1-1 and V is TRBV28; D unresolved. V was pared by 6 bases and J by 1 base, with 9 bases between. Germline loops: CDR1 MDHEN, CDR2 SYDVKM. This CDR3 is built from 13 residues. DNA for the CDR3: TGTGCCAGCAGGCGGGTTGGGAACACTGAAGCTTTCTTT. Amino acids: CASRRVGNTEAFF.

The chain joins TRBV24-1 to TRBJ2-5, with 12 bases that match TRBD1. The V segment lost 4 bases and the J segment 7 bases; nucleotides outside the gene matches: 9. The CDR3 is 16 amino acids. CDR1 is KGHDR, CDR2 SFDVKD, per germline. DNA for the CDR3: TGTGCCACCAGTGACCAGGGACAGGGGGCAACGGGGACCCAGTACTTC. This sequence encodes CATSDQGQGATGTQYF.

The genes are TRBV21-1 and TRBJ2-7; the listed D gene, TRBD1, was not tested against the DNA. TRBV21-1 is a listed pseudogene. The CDR3 covers 15 residues. The CDR3 region has the DNA TGTGCCAGCAGCAAAAGGGGGACAGGGGTAAATGAGCAGTACTTC. This codes for CASSKRGTGVNEQYF.

The chain uses TRBV5-1 and TRBJ2-5, with D perhaps TRBD1 (6 bases). The germline CDR1 and CDR2 sequences are SGHRS and YFSETQ. Trimming removed 0 bases from V and 7 bases from J, with 10 bases in between. CDR3 length equals 13 residues. CDR3 amino acids: CASSLAGVATQYF. The CDR3 DNA follows: TGCGCCAGCAGCTTGGCAGGGGTAGCGACCCAGTACTTC.

This clone came up a few times. The chain links TRBV6-6 to TRBJ2-1, with D possibly being TRBD2 (6 bases). Germline V CDR1 and CDR2: MNHNY, SVGAGI (reference sequence). V was clipped by 8 bases and J by 10 bases, with 9 bases between them. This CDR3 spans 10 amino acids. CDR3 amino acids: CASGRPEQFF. The CDR3 DNA is TGTGCCAGCGGGAGGCCGGAGCAGTTCTTC.